Each of the 30 T cell receptor beta chains below was sequenced from the same sample in a study of cytomegalovirus exposure and HLA in healthy donors. Vbeta (60) and Jbeta (13) primers were used in the PCR. The table came from immunoSEQ multiplex PCR; TCRdb's copy has only in-frame clones and leaves some out. Among roughly 150,000 clones listed, roughly 80% were seen once. Specimen: PBMCs. The origin of the receptors is a middle-aged woman in good health and CMV-seronegative.

This chain joins TRBV15 and TRBJ1-2; TRBD1 is a possible D gene (5 bases). This CDR3 has 16 residues. Germline V lookup: CDR1 LNHNV, CDR2 YYDKDF (reference sequence). With 4 bases removed from V and 4 bases from J, the gap between germline ends came to 19 bases. Here the CDR3 reads CATSKRGGTGSYGYTF. CDR3 in DNA: TGTGCCACCAGCAAAAGGGGAGGGACCGGAAGCTATGGCTACACCTTC.

This clone has only a few counts. This chain joins TRBV5-1 and TRBJ2-3; D ambiguous. From germline, CDR1 is SGHRS and CDR2 YFSETQ. The germline V and J ends were trimmed by 7 bases and 0 bases, with 12 bases remaining between them. This CDR3 is built from 14 residues. The CDR3 bases are TGCGCCAGCCAGGATTCCCAAAGCACAGATACGCAGTATTTT. Translating gives CASQDSQSTDTQYF.

This chain connects TRBV7-2 to TRBJ1-1; TRBD1 might be the D (5 bases). The V end lost 5 bases, the J end lost 1 base, and 8 bases lay between the germline ends. This CDR3 has 13 residues. Germline CDR1 and CDR2: SGHTA and FQGNSA. CDR3 in amino acids: CASSQDTNTEAFF. CDR3 nucleotide sequence: TGTGCCAGCAGCCAGGACACGAACACTGAAGCTTTCTTT.

The gene calls are TRBV7-6 and TRBJ1-1; weak D call: TRBD1 (6 bases). The V gene lost 5 bases and the J gene lost 3 bases, with 13 bases spanning the gap. The CDR3 runs 14 residues. Per the germline V gene, CDR1 is SGHVS and CDR2 is FNYEAQ. Written as DNA, the CDR3 is TGTGCCAGCAGCGTACAGGGTTCCTACACTGAAGCTTTCTTT. Translation: CASSVQGSYTEAFF.

V gene TRBV19 combines with J gene TRBJ1-4, with D unclear. From germline, CDR1 is LNHDA and CDR2 SQIVND (reference sequence). The CDR3 is made up of 11 amino acids. The V end was cut by 7 bases, the J end by 8 bases, with 8 bases between. In DNA, the CDR3 is TGTGCCAGTACTCAGAGGGAAAAACTGTTTTTT. Protein: CASTQREKLFF.

The chain has TRBV6-4 and TRBJ1-1, with D perhaps TRBD1 (5 bases). From germline, CDR1 is MRHNA and CDR2 SNTAGT. CDR3 size: 13 residues. V shed 5 bases and J shed 3 bases, with 10 bases lying between them. The CDR3 sequence: CASSPGGYTEAFF. The CDR3 DNA follows: TGTGCCAGCAGTCCCGGGGGGTACACTGAAGCTTTCTTT.

Within the sample, this clone is medium-sized. The chain uses TRBV28 and TRBJ2-1; D remains ambiguous. The CDR3 loop spans 13 amino acids. Germline loops: CDR1 MDHEN, CDR2 SYDVKM. V dropped 1 base and J dropped 4 bases, with 5 bases sitting between them. The DNA of the CDR3 is TGTGCCAGCAGTTTATCCCCGTACAATGAGCAGTTCTTC. Translating it yields CASSLSPYNEQFF.

This clone was seen only once. This chain connects TRBV30 to TRBJ1-1, with a possible D match to TRBD1 (6 bases). Germline V gene lookup returns CDR1 GTSNPN and CDR2 SVGIG (reference sequence). V was shortened by 1 base and J by 1 base, with 13 bases between the two germline ends. The CDR3 totals 15 residues. The CDR3 is CAWSEDSTGNTEAFF. The CDR3 nucleotides are TGTGCCTGGAGTGAAGATTCGACAGGGAACACTGAAGCTTTCTTT.

CDR3 in DNA: TGTGCCAGCAAGCTACAGGGGGGTGGTCAGCCCCAGCATTTT. This translates into CASKLQGGGQPQHF. The genes are TRBV27 and TRBJ1-5; 8 bases are a match to TRBD1. With 7 bases clipped from V and 6 bases from J, the junction kept 8 bases outside the gene matches. The germline V gene encodes CDR1 MNHEY and CDR2 SMNVEV (reference sequence). This CDR3 region has 14 residues.

The V gene is TRBV19, the J gene TRBJ2-7, with 10 nucleotides matching TRBD1. V lost 4 bases to trimming and J lost 1 base; unmatched junction nucleotides: 4. CDR1 is LNHDA and CDR2 is SQIVND in the germline V gene (reference sequence). The CDR3 extends over 15 amino acids. The CDR3 sequence: CASSRDRGGSYEQYF. The DNA for the CDR3 is TGTGCCAGTAGTAGGGACAGGGGAGGATCCTACGAGCAGTACTTC.

This chain uses TRBV27 with TRBJ2-3, with 11 positions matching TRBD2. V was pared by 1 base and J by 2 bases, with 5 bases of the junction left unmatched. This CDR3 is built from 17 residues. From germline, CDR1 is MNHEY and CDR2 SMNVEV (reference sequence). The CDR3 bases are TGTGCCAGCAGTTTATTCGGGACTAGCGGCCTCACAGATACGCAGTATTTT. Protein product: CASSLFGTSGLTDTQYF.

This chain connects TRBV6-6 to TRBJ1-1, with 8 bases identical to TRBD1. Germline loops: CDR1 MNHNY, CDR2 SVGAGI (reference sequence). The CDR3 spans 12 residues. V dropped 6 bases and J dropped 11; count of bases not matched to a gene: 8. CDR3 in amino acids: CASSVQQGEAFF. DNA for the CDR3: TGTGCCAGCAGCGTCCAACAGGGGGAGGCTTTCTTT.

The V and J genes are TRBV5-1 and TRBJ2-3; 9 bases line up with TRBD2. J was trimmed by 11 bases and V by 2 bases; bases with no gene match: 6. CDR1 is SGHRS, CDR2 YFSETQ, per germline. The CDR3 has 13 residues. The DNA of the CDR3 is TGCGCCAGCAGCTTATTTCTAGCGGGGATGCAGTATTTT. Its protein is CASSLFLAGMQYF.

Regarding this clone: A read error may produce the germline difference seen at one junction end. The gene calls are TRBV7-9 and TRBJ1-2, with D maybe TRBD1 (5 bases). The V gene's germline CDR1 is SEHNR and CDR2 FQNEAQ (reference sequence). This CDR3 comprises 14 residues. CDR3 coding DNA: TGTTCCAGCAGCTTAGGGGAACGGAGGAGTGGCTACACCTTC. This encodes CSSSLGERRSGYTF.

The J gene is TRBJ1-1, the V gene TRBV25-1; D may be TRBD1 (5 bases). This CDR3 has 13 residues. V was shortened by 2 bases and J by 4 bases, with 8 bases between the two germline ends. The germline CDR1 and CDR2 sequences are MGHDK and SYGVNS. CDR3 protein: CASSERGSTEAFF. The CDR3 DNA is TGTGCCAGCAGTGAACGGGGGAGCACTGAAGCTTTCTTT.

The chain employs TRBV2 and TRBJ1-6; D may be TRBD1 (5 bases). The CDR3 is made up of 15 amino acids. In germline, CDR1 is SNHLY, CDR2 FYNNEI. The V end lost 6 bases, the J end lost 0 bases, and 9 bases lay between the germline ends. The CDR3 DNA is TGTGCCAGCAGGAGCCAGGGCTCCTATAATTCACCCCTCCACTTT. This translates into CASRSQGSYNSPLHF.

This sequence joins TRBV10-1 and TRBJ2-7, with D tentatively TRBD2 (5 bases). From germline, CDR1 is WNHNN and CDR2 SYGVQD (reference sequence). The CDR3 spans 18 residues. V lost 3 bases and J 2 bases, leaving 23 bases between the germline ends. CDR3 protein: CASSEPTLGLPGTYEQYF. CDR3 coding DNA: TGCGCCAGCAGTGAACCGACTCTAGGCCTACCGGGGACCTACGAGCAGTACTTC.

This rearrangement joins TRBV10-3 to TRBJ1-1; D is perhaps TRBD1 (6 bases). V gave up 1 base and J gave up 1 base, with 16 bases separating them. CDR3 length: 17 amino acids. From germline, CDR1 is ENHRY and CDR2 SYGVKD. In DNA, the CDR3 is TGTGCCATCAGTGAGTTAGGGGTACAGGGCCAGAACACTGAAGCTTTCTTT. Residues: CAISELGVQGQNTEAFF.

As to this clone: One end of the junction is discordant with germline, which a read error may explain. V and J are TRBV2 and TRBJ2-1; tentative D call: TRBD2 (5 bases). The CDR3 is made up of 13 amino acids. The germline CDR1 and CDR2 sequences are SNHLY and FYNNEI. CDR3 protein: CASSGSSVLRRVF. The DNA of the CDR3 is TGTGCCAGCAGTGGGTCTTCAGTCCTAAGGCGGGTCTTC.

The V and J genes are TRBV5-1 and TRBJ2-3; no clear D. The CDR3 has 15 residues. CDR1 SGHRS and CDR2 YFSETQ come from the germline V gene. V was pared by 1 base and J by 0 bases, with 9 bases between. In DNA form, the CDR3 reads TGCGCCAGCAGCTTGTTCACAGCTAGCACAGATACGCAGTATTTT. Translated, it gives CASSLFTASTDTQYF.

The rearrangement uses TRBV2 and TRBJ2-2, with D maybe TRBD1 (5 bases). This CDR3 is 16 amino acids long. Trimming shortened V by 7 bases and J by 7 bases, and 22 bases separated the two germline ends. CDR1 is SNHLY and CDR2 is FYNNEI in the germline V gene. The CDR3 region is CASTQGSTASVGELFF. As DNA, the CDR3 is TGTGCCAGCACCCAGGGAAGTACGGCTTCCGTCGGGGAGCTGTTTTTT.

This chain links TRBV27 with TRBJ2-3, with D unclear. CDR1 and CDR2 (germline): MNHEY, SMNVEV (reference sequence). The CDR3 has 18 residues. Trimming cost V 1 base and J 4 bases, with 21 bases left between them. In nucleotides, the CDR3 is TGTGCCAGCAGTTTATTCTATGTAGGAGATTATGCCCCAGATACGCAGTATTTT. Residues: CASSLFYVGDYAPDTQYF.

In its sample, this clone was seen a few times. The CDR3 loop reads CASSLDTGWGEKLFF. The CDR3 bases are TGCGCCAGCAGCTTGGATACAGGGTGGGGTGAAAAACTGTTTTTT. The genes are TRBV5-1 and TRBJ1-4, with D tentatively TRBD1 (6 bases). Per germline, CDR1 SGHRS and CDR2 YFSETQ. The CDR3 is 15 amino acids. Trimming left V 0 bases short and J 7 bases short, with 13 bases between.

V gene TRBV28 combines with J gene TRBJ1-2, with a weak D call TRBD1 (5 bases). Deletions cut 7 bases from V and 4 bases from J, with 13 bases between. This CDR3 has 13 amino acids. Germline V CDR1 and CDR2: MDHEN, SYDVKM. The CDR3, as DNA: TGTGCCAGCACGAGACAGCGACCCTATGGCTACACCTTC. It translates to CASTRQRPYGYTF.

The J gene is TRBJ2-7, the V gene TRBV15; 9 positions agree with TRBD1. J lost 4 bases, V lost 1 base, and 5 bases had no gene match. This CDR3 is 15 amino acids long. Germline-derived CDR1 and CDR2 are LNHNV and YYDKDF (reference sequence). The CDR3 protein is CATSRVDRGLYEQYF. The CDR3 bases are TGTGCCACCAGCAGAGTGGACAGGGGCTTGTACGAGCAGTACTTC.

This chain uses TRBV30 with TRBJ2-1; 14 bases line up with TRBD2. The CDR3 sequence is 13 residues long. Unmatched junction bases numbered 7, after V lost 8 bases and J lost 10 bases. Germline V gene data show CDR1 as GTSNPN and CDR2 as SVGIG (reference sequence). DNA for the CDR3: TGTGCCCAGGGACTAGCGGGAGTCAACGAGCAGTTCTTC. This encodes CAQGLAGVNEQFF.

The J gene is TRBJ2-5, the V gene TRBV7-6, with 9 bases matching TRBD1. This CDR3 is built from 15 residues. In germline, CDR1 is SGHVS, CDR2 FNYEAQ. V lost 4 bases and J lost 3; bases outside the gene matches: 6. The CDR3 loop is CASSYQQGAKETQYF. As DNA, the CDR3 is TGTGCCAGCAGCTACCAACAGGGGGCGAAAGAGACCCAGTACTTC.

The chain combines TRBV28 with TRBJ2-7; tentatively, D is TRBD1 (5 bases). This CDR3 comprises 13 residues. V gave up 6 bases and J gave up 3 bases, with 12 bases separating them. The germline V gene has CDR1 MDHEN and CDR2 SYDVKM. The CDR3: CASRVGPYYEQYF. The CDR3 DNA sequence: TGTGCCAGCAGGGTGGGGCCATACTACGAGCAGTACTTC.

This clone was observed a handful of times. J is TRBJ2-6 and V is TRBV11-2, with D possibly TRBD1 on 5 matching bases. V lost 5 bases and J lost 2, with 19 bases in between. This CDR3 contains 18 residues. Germline CDR1 is SGHAT and CDR2 is FQNNGV. CDR3 amino acids: CASSPRPRDRPGANVLTF. The CDR3, as DNA: TGTGCCAGCAGCCCGCGGCCCAGGGATCGCCCTGGGGCCAACGTCCTGACTTTC.

The rearrangement links TRBV6-1 to TRBJ1-1; weak D call: TRBD1 (6 bases). CDR1 is MNHNS, CDR2 SASEGT, per germline. V lost 4 bases, J lost 6 bases, and 12 bases lay in between. CDR3 length: 13 amino acids. The CDR3 DNA reads TGTGCCAGCAGTGCGGGGGGCAGGCCTGAAGCTTTCTTT. This sequence encodes CASSAGGRPEAFF.